These T cell receptor beta chains were read from a single sample in a study of shared clonotypes between healthy human individuals. This table comes from immunoSEQ multiplex PCR, and its TCRdb copy is limited to in-frame clones, with some not included. Of about 2 million clones listed, 85% to 95% are singletons. The sample taken for sequencing was naive CD4+ T cells sorted from blood. The origin of the receptors is a man in his late teens or twenties in good health. Both conserved end residues are part of each CDR3. Each record gives: V gene, clone size, J gene, D gene, CDR3 protein, CDR3 DNA. The D gene is left open where the match is weak. Some rows mark clone size as missing; the rest say once, few, many or name a class of expanded clone.

V gene: TRBV6-5; clone size: NA; J gene: TRBJ2-7; D gene: NA; CDR3 protein: CASSLDRRAIYEQYF; CDR3 DNA: TGTGCCAGCAGTCTTGACAGGAGGGCCATCTACGAGCAGTACTTC
V gene: TRBV30; clone size: NA; J gene: TRBJ1-5; D gene: TRBD1; CDR3 protein: CAWSRQGAMSGWPQHF; CDR3 DNA: TGTGCCTGGAGTCGACAGGGGGCGATGTCTGGGTGGCCCCAGCATTTT
V gene: TRBV18; clone size: once; J gene: TRBJ2-5; D gene: TRBD1; CDR3 protein: CASSSQQGNEETQYF; CDR3 DNA: TGTGCCAGCTCATCCCAACAGGGGAATGAAGAGACCCAGTACTTC
V gene: TRBV11-2; clone size: NA; J gene: TRBJ2-4; D gene: NA; CDR3 protein: CASSSGVAKNIQYF; CDR3 DNA: TGTGCCAGCAGCTCAGGGGTTGCCAAAAACATTCAGTACTTC
V gene: TRBV25-1; clone size: NA; J gene: TRBJ2-7; D gene: TRBD2; CDR3 protein: CASSNPTSGRAEQYF; CDR3 DNA: TGTGCCAGCAGTAACCCCACTAGCGGGAGGGCCGAGCAGTACTTC
V gene: TRBV18; clone size: NA; J gene: TRBJ1-1; D gene: NA; CDR3 protein: CASSPDHPPEAFF; CDR3 DNA: TGTGCCAGCTCACCTGATCACCCCCCTGAAGCTTTCTTT
V gene: TRBV11-2; clone size: once; J gene: TRBJ2-3; D gene: NA; CDR3 protein: CASSLDRLTDTQYF; CDR3 DNA: TGTGCCAGCAGCTTAGACAGACTCACAGATACGCAGTATTTT
V gene: TRBV6-1; clone size: NA; J gene: TRBJ2-1; D gene: NA; CDR3 protein: CASSESGTSSYNEQFF; CDR3 DNA: TGTGCCAGCAGTGAAAGTGGCACCAGCTCCTACAATGAGCAGTTCTTC
V gene: TRBV5-1; clone size: NA; J gene: TRBJ1-4; D gene: NA; CDR3 protein: CASSHGRSTNEKLFF; CDR3 DNA: TGCGCCAGCAGCCACGGACGGTCAACTAATGAAAAACTGTTTTTT
V gene: TRBV6-5; clone size: NA; J gene: TRBJ2-1; D gene: TRBD2; CDR3 protein: CASSYSGGRAYNEQFF; CDR3 DNA: TGTGCCAGCAGTTACTCGGGCGGGAGGGCTTACAATGAGCAGTTCTTC
V gene: TRBV6-5; clone size: NA; J gene: TRBJ1-1; D gene: NA; CDR3 protein: CASSYWRGHTEAFF; CDR3 DNA: TGTGCCAGCAGTTACTGGCGGGGACACACTGAAGCTTTCTTT
V gene: TRBV6-6; clone size: NA; J gene: TRBJ1-5; D gene: NA; CDR3 protein: CASSPEGGNQPQHF; CDR3 DNA: TGTGCCAGCAGTCCCGAGGGGGGCAATCAGCCCCAGCATTTT
V gene: TRBV7-9; clone size: once; J gene: TRBJ1-1; D gene: NA; CDR3 protein: CASSSGQSSNTEAFF; CDR3 DNA: TGTGCCAGCAGCTCCGGACAGAGCTCGAACACTGAAGCTTTCTTT
V gene: TRBV5-6; clone size: NA; J gene: TRBJ2-6; D gene: NA; CDR3 protein: CASSSLGSGANVLTF; CDR3 DNA: TGTGCCAGCAGCTCCCTGGGCTCTGGGGCCAACGTCCTGACTTTC
V gene: TRBV28; clone size: NA; J gene: TRBJ2-7; D gene: TRBD1; CDR3 protein: CATIRDRGYEQYF; CDR3 DNA: TGTGCCACTATTAGGGACAGGGGGTACGAGCAGTACTTC
V gene: TRBV10-3; clone size: NA; J gene: TRBJ2-1; D gene: NA; CDR3 protein: CAISQGIGSYNEQFF; CDR3 DNA: TGTGCCATCAGTCAGGGGATCGGGTCCTACAATGAGCAGTTCTTC
V gene: TRBV5-6; clone size: NA; J gene: TRBJ2-3; D gene: TRBD2; CDR3 protein: CASRGTSVDTQYF; CDR3 DNA: TGTGCCAGCAGGGGGACTAGCGTTGATACGCAGTATTTT
V gene: TRBV11-2; clone size: NA; J gene: TRBJ1-4; D gene: NA; CDR3 protein: CASSSDGASGEKLFF; CDR3 DNA: TGTGCCAGCAGCTCCGACGGCGCCTCAGGAGAAAAACTGTTTTTT
V gene: TRBV13; clone size: NA; J gene: TRBJ2-7; D gene: NA; CDR3 protein: CATRTRGETYEQYF; CDR3 DNA: TGTGCCACCCGTACAAGGGGGGAGACCTACGAGCAGTACTTC
V gene: TRBV28; clone size: NA; J gene: TRBJ2-2; D gene: NA; CDR3 protein: CASNHRDPNTGELFF; CDR3 DNA: TGTGCCAGTAACCACAGGGATCCGAACACCGGGGAGCTGTTTTTT
V gene: TRBV28; clone size: NA; J gene: TRBJ1-5; D gene: NA; CDR3 protein: CASTWEGSGNQPQHF; CDR3 DNA: TGTGCCAGCACCTGGGAGGGTTCTGGCAATCAGCCCCAGCATTTT
V gene: TRBV12-5; clone size: many; J gene: TRBJ1-5; D gene: NA; CDR3 protein: CASGQQPQHF; CDR3 DNA: TGTGCCTCAGGGCAGCAGCCCCAGCATTTT
V gene: TRBV4-3; clone size: NA; J gene: TRBJ2-4; D gene: TRBD2; CDR3 protein: CASSQVPSGRAKNIQYF; CDR3 DNA: TGCGCCAGCAGCCAAGTACCTAGCGGGAGGGCCAAAAACATTCAGTACTTC
V gene: TRBV10-1; clone size: NA; J gene: TRBJ2-5; D gene: NA; CDR3 protein: CASSESGGLGETQYF; CDR3 DNA: TGCGCCAGCAGTGAGTCGGGAGGTCTGGGGGAGACCCAGTACTTC
V gene: TRBV2; clone size: NA; J gene: TRBJ2-1; D gene: TRBD2; CDR3 protein: CASRRLAGERNEQFF; CDR3 DNA: TGTGCCAGCAGACGACTAGCGGGAGAGAGGAATGAGCAGTTCTTC
V gene: TRBV4-3; clone size: once; J gene: TRBJ1-5; D gene: NA; CDR3 protein: CASSQDPRGGQPQHF; CDR3 DNA: TGCGCCAGCAGCCAAGACCCCCGGGGCGGCCAGCCCCAGCATTTT
V gene: TRBV5-1; clone size: NA; J gene: TRBJ2-5; D gene: TRBD2; CDR3 protein: CASSFGASGVETQYF; CDR3 DNA: TGCGCCAGCAGCTTTGGGGCTAGCGGGGTTGAGACCCAGTACTTC
V gene: TRBV7-9; clone size: NA; J gene: TRBJ1-1; D gene: NA; CDR3 protein: CASSPSEVYTEAFF; CDR3 DNA: TGTGCCAGCAGCCCCAGTGAAGTGTACACTGAAGCTTTCTTT
V gene: TRBV21-1; clone size: NA; J gene: TRBJ2-5; D gene: NA; CDR3 protein: CASTGRKGSEETQYF; CDR3 DNA: TGTGCCAGCACCGGGAGGAAGGGGAGTGAAGAGACCCAGTACTTC
V gene: TRBV19; clone size: NA; J gene: TRBJ1-2; D gene: NA; CDR3 protein: CASSIGSGSGYTF; CDR3 DNA: TGTGCCAGTAGTATAGGATCAGGGTCCGGCTACACCTTC
V gene: TRBV10-3; clone size: NA; J gene: TRBJ2-5; D gene: NA; CDR3 protein: CAITRGNQEQETQYF; CDR3 DNA: TGTGCCATTACCAGGGGTAATCAAGAGCAAGAGACCCAGTACTTC
V gene: TRBV5-1; clone size: NA; J gene: TRBJ1-2; D gene: NA; CDR3 protein: CASLPLNYGYTF; CDR3 DNA: TGCGCCAGCCTTCCTTTGAACTATGGCTACACCTTC
V gene: TRBV6-1; clone size: NA; J gene: TRBJ2-7; D gene: TRBD2; CDR3 protein: CASSERLAGEQYF; CDR3 DNA: TGTGCCAGCAGTGAAAGGTTAGCGGGGGAGCAGTACTTC
V gene: TRBV21-1; clone size: NA; J gene: TRBJ2-7; D gene: NA; CDR3 protein: CASSKGAQGSYEQYF; CDR3 DNA: TGTGCCAGCAGCAAAGGGGCACAGGGAAGCTACGAGCAGTACTTC
V gene: TRBV4-1; clone size: NA; J gene: TRBJ1-2; D gene: NA; CDR3 protein: CASSQDPGNMGYGYTF; CDR3 DNA: TGCGCCAGCAGCCAAGACCCAGGGAATATGGGCTATGGCTACACCTTC
V gene: TRBV25-1; clone size: NA; J gene: TRBJ1-5; D gene: NA; CDR3 protein: CASSGGTTRPQHF; CDR3 DNA: TGTGCCAGCAGTGGGGGGACGACGAGGCCCCAGCATTTT
V gene: TRBV15; clone size: NA; J gene: TRBJ2-2; D gene: NA; CDR3 protein: CATSGPGSAELFF; CDR3 DNA: TGTGCCACCAGCGGACCCGGATCGGCGGAGCTGTTTTTT
V gene: TRBV4-1; clone size: NA; J gene: TRBJ1-4; D gene: TRBD1; CDR3 protein: CASSSFQGAGEKLFF; CDR3 DNA: TGCGCCAGCAGCTCATTTCAGGGGGCAGGGGAAAAACTGTTTTTT
V gene: TRBV11-2; clone size: NA; J gene: TRBJ1-2; D gene: NA; CDR3 protein: CASSPGGRKSGDGYTF; CDR3 DNA: TGTGCCAGCAGCCCCGGGGGGAGAAAAAGCGGAGATGGCTACACCTTC
V gene: TRBV30; clone size: NA; J gene: TRBJ1-5; D gene: NA; CDR3 protein: CAWREDSYNQPQHF; CDR3 DNA: TGTGCCTGGAGGGAGGACAGTTACAATCAGCCCCAGCATTTT
V gene: TRBV27; clone size: NA; J gene: TRBJ1-2; D gene: NA; CDR3 protein: CASSRVGGNYGYTF; CDR3 DNA: TGTGCCAGCTCCCGGGTGGGGGGGAACTATGGCTACACCTTC
V gene: TRBV5-4; clone size: once; J gene: TRBJ2-5; D gene: TRBD1; CDR3 protein: CASSLGEDRGSQETQYF; CDR3 DNA: TGTGCCAGCAGCTTGGGGGAGGACAGGGGAAGCCAAGAGACCCAGTACTTC
V gene: TRBV5-1; clone size: NA; J gene: TRBJ2-2; D gene: NA; CDR3 protein: CASSENTNTGELFF; CDR3 DNA: TGCGCCAGCAGCGAGAACACGAACACCGGGGAGCTGTTTTTT
V gene: TRBV5-6; clone size: NA; J gene: TRBJ2-7; D gene: TRBD1; CDR3 protein: CASSLERQGAEYEQYF; CDR3 DNA: TGTGCCAGCAGCTTAGAGCGACAGGGGGCAGAATACGAGCAGTACTTC
V gene: TRBV19; clone size: NA; J gene: TRBJ1-1; D gene: NA; CDR3 protein: CASRPDGGGTEAFF; CDR3 DNA: TGTGCCAGTAGGCCGGACGGTGGGGGTACTGAAGCTTTCTTT